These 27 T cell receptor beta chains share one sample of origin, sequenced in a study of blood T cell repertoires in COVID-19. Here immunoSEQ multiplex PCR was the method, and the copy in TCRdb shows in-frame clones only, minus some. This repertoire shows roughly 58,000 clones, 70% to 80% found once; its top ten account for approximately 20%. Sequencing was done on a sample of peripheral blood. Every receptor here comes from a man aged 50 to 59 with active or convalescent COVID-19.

CDR3 amino acids: CAWQTGGRRETQYF. CDR3 DNA sequence: TGTGCCTGGCAAACCGGCGGGAGACGGGAGACCCAGTACTTC. The V call is TRBV30, the J call TRBJ2-5; 7 nucleotides match TRBD2. This CDR3 is built from 14 residues. V lost 5 bases and J lost 5; bases outside the gene matches: 11. Germline-derived CDR1 and CDR2 are GTSNPN and SVGIG (reference sequence).

In nucleotides, the CDR3 is TGCGCCAGCAGCCAAGATAGTGAAGCTTTCTTT. This encodes CASSQDSEAFF. The chain employs TRBV4-1 and TRBJ1-1, with D uncertain. Germline CDR1 MGHRA, CDR2 YSYEKL. The CDR3 has 11 amino acids. V was pared by 0 bases and J by 7 bases, with 3 bases between.

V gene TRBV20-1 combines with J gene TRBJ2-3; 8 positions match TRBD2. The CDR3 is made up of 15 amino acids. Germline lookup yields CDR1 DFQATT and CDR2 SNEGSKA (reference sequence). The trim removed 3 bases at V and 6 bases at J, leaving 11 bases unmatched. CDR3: CSASDSGALMDTQYF. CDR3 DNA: TGCAGTGCTAGTGATAGCGGGGCGCTAATGGATACGCAGTATTTT.

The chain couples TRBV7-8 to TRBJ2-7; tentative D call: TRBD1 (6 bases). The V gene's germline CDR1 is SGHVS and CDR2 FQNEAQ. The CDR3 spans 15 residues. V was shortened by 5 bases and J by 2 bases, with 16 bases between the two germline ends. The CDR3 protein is CASSRAEGDPYEQYF. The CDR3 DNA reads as TGTGCCAGCAGCCGGGCCGAGGGGGACCCCTACGAGCAGTACTTC.

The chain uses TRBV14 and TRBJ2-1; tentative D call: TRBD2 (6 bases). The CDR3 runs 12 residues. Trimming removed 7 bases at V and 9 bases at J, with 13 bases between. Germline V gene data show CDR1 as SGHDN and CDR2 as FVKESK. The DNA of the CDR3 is TGTGCCAGCAACTTAGGGGAGGCTGAGCAGTTCTTC. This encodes CASNLGEAEQFF.

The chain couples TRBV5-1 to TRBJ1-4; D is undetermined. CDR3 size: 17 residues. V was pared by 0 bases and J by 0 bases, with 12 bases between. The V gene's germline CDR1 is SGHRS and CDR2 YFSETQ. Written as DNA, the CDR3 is TGCGCCAGCAGCTTGGGGGCCGGGGATTCAACTAATGAAAAACTGTTTTTT. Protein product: CASSLGAGDSTNEKLFF.

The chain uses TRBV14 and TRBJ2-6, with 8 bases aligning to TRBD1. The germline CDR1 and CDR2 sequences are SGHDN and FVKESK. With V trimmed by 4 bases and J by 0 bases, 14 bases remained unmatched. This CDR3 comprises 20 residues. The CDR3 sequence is CASSLRSTGQGLSGANVLTF. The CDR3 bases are TGTGCCAGCAGCCTACGATCGACCGGACAGGGCCTCTCTGGGGCCAACGTCCTGACTTTC.

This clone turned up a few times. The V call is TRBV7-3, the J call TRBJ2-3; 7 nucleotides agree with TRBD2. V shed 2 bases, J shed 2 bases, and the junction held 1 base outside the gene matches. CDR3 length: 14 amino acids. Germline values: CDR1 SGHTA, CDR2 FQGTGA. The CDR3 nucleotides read TGTGCCAGCAGCTTAGGACTAGACACAGATACGCAGTATTTT. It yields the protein CASSLGLDTDTQYF.

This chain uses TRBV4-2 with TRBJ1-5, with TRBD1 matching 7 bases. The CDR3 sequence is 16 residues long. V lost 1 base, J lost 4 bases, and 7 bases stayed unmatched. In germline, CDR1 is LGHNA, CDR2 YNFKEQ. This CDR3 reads CASSQGTGAHNQPQHF. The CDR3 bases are TGTGCCAGCAGCCAAGGTACAGGGGCACATAATCAGCCCCAGCATTTT.

In DNA, the CDR3 is TGCGCCAGCAGCTTAACAGGGGGCTGGGGTCAGCCCCAGCATTTT. Protein product: CASSLTGGWGQPQHF. The chain employs TRBV5-1 and TRBJ1-5; 9 bases are a match to TRBD1. This CDR3 comprises 15 residues. Per the germline V gene, CDR1 is SGHRS and CDR2 is YFSETQ. The V segment lost 2 bases and the J segment 6 bases; nucleotides outside the gene matches: 6.

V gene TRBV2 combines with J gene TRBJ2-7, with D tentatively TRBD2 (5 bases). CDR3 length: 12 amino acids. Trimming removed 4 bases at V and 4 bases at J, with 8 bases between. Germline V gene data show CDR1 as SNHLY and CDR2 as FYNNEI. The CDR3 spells CASSAWEYEQYF. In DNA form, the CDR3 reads TGTGCCAGCAGTGCCTGGGAGTACGAGCAGTACTTC.

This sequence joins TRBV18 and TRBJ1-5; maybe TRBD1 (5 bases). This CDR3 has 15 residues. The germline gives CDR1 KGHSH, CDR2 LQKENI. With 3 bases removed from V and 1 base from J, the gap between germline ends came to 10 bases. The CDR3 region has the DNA TGTGCCAGCTCACCGCGGGGGGAGAGCAATCAGCCCCAGCATTTT. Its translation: CASSPRGESNQPQHF.

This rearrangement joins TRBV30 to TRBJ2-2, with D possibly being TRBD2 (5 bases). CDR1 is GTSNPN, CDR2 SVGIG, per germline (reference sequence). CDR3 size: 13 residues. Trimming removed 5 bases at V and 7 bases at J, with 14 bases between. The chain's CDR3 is CAWAMRAHGELFF. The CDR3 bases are TGTGCCTGGGCTATGAGGGCCCACGGGGAGCTGTTTTTT.

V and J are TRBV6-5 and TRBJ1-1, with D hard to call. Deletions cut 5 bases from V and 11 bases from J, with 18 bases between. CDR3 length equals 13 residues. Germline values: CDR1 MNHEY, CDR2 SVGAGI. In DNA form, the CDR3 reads TGTGCCAGCAGTCCCCGGGAGGACGTTGCCGCTTTCTTT. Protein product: CASSPREDVAAFF.

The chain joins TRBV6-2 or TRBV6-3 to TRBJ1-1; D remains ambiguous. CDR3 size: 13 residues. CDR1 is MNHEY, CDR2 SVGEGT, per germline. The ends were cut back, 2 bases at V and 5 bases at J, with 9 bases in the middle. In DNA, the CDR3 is TGTGCCAGCAGTTACGTGACGGGGACTGAAGCTTTCTTT. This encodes CASSYVTGTEAFF.

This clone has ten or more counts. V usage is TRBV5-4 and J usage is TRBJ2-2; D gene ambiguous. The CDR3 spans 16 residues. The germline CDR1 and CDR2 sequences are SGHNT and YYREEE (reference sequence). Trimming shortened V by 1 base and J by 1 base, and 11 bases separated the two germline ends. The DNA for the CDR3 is TGTGCCAGCAGCTTGAAGAACACGATGAACACCGGGGAGCTGTTTTTT. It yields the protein CASSLKNTMNTGELFF.

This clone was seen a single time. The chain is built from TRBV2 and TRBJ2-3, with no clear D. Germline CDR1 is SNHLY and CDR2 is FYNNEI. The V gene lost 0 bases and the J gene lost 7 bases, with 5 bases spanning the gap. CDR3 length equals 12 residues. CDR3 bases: TGTGCCAGCAGTGAAGCGGGCTATACGCAGTATTTT. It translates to CASSEAGYTQYF.

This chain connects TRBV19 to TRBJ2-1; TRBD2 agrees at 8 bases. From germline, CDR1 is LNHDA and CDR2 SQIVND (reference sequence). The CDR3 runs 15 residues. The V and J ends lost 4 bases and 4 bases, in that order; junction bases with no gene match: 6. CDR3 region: CASSNYGGVYNEQFF. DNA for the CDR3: TGTGCCAGTAGTAACTACGGGGGGGTGTACAATGAGCAGTTCTTC.

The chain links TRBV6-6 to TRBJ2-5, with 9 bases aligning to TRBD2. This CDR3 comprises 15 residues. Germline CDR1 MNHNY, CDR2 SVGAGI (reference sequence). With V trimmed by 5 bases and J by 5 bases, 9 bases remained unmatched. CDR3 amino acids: CASSTGAGGLETQYF. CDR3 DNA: TGTGCCAGCAGTACGGGAGCGGGAGGATTGGAGACCCAGTACTTC.

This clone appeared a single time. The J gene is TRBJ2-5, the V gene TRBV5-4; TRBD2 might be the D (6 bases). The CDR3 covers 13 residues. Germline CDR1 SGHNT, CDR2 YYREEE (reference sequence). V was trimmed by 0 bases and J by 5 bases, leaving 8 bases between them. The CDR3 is CASSLEGRETQYF. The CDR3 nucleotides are TGTGCCAGCAGCTTGGAGGGGAGGGAGACCCAGTACTTC.

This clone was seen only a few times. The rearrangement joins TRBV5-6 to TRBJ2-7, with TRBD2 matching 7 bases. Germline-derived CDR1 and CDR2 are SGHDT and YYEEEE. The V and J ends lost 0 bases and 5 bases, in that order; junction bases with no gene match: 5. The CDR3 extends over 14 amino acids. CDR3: CASSLGGSLDEQYF. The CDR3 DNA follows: TGTGCCAGCAGCTTGGGCGGGAGCCTTGACGAGCAGTACTTC.

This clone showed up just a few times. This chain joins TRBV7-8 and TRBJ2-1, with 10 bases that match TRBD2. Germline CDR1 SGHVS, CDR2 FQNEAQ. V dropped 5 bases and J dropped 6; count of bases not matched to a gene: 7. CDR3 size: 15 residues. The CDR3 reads CASSAPSGGFNEQFF. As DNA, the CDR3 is TGTGCCAGCAGCGCGCCTAGCGGGGGTTTCAATGAGCAGTTCTTC.

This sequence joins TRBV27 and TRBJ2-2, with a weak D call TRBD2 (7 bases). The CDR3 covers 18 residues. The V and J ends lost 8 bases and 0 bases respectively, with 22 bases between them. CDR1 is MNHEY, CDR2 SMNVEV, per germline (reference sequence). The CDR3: CASGRDTTSVSNTGELFF. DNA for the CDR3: TGTGCCAGCGGCCGGGACACCACTAGCGTTTCGAACACCGGGGAGCTGTTTTTT.

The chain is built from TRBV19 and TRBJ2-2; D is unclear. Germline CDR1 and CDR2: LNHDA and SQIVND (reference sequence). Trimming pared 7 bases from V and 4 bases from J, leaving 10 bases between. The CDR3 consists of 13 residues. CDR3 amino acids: CASIWQITGELFF. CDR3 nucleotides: TGTGCCAGTATCTGGCAGATCACCGGGGAGCTGTTTTTT.

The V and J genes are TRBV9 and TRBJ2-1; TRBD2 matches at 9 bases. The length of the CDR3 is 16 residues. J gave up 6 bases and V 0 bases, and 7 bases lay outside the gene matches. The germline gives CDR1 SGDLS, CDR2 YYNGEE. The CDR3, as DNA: TGTGCCAGCAGCGTAGGGGTAGCGGGAGTTGTCAATGAGCAGTTCTTC. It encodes CASSVGVAGVVNEQFF.

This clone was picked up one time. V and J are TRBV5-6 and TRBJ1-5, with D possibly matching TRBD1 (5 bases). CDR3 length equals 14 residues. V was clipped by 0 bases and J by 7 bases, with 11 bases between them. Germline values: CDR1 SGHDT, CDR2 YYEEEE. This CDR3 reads CASSLAQGKQPQHF. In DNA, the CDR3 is TGTGCCAGCAGCTTGGCGCAGGGAAAACAGCCCCAGCATTTT.

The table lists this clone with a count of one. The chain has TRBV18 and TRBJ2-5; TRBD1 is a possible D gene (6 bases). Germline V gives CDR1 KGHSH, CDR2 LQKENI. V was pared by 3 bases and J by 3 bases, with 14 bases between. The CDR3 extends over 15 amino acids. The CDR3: CASSPPRPGEETQYF. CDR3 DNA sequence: TGTGCCAGCTCACCCCCTCGCCCAGGGGAAGAGACCCAGTACTTC.